This entry lists 29 T cell receptor beta chains sequenced from one sample in a study of Ad26.COV2.S vaccination and SARS-CoV-2 variants. Treatment: some 19 received Ad26.COV2.S at low or high dose, single or two shots; roughly five received placebo; per-sample allocation not given. Following the first vaccine or placebo injection, samples were taken on day 63. The protocol was immunoSEQ multiplex PCR, while the TCRdb copy is restricted to in-frame clones and leaves out a portion. The sample lists roughly 700,000 clones; roughly 90% were seen once. The material sequenced was peripheral blood, taken in a trial of Ad26.COV2.S vaccine versus placebo. The receptors here all came from a person between 18 and 60 years old who received the Ad26.COV2.S COVID-19 vaccine or a placebo.

The chain joins TRBV6-1 to TRBJ2-7, with D perhaps matching TRBD2 (5 bases). This CDR3 is 12 amino acids long. Germline V gene lookup returns CDR1 MNHNS and CDR2 SASEGT. V was pared by 6 bases and J by 2 bases, with 8 bases between. Here the CDR3 DNA reads TGTGCCAGCAGACGGGATGCCTACGAGCAGTACTTC. As protein: CASRRDAYEQYF.

A note on this clone: The sample holds other DNA sequences that translate to the same CDR3. The chain recombines TRBV2 with TRBJ1-4, with D perhaps matching TRBD1 (5 bases). Germline-derived CDR1 and CDR2 are SNHLY and FYNNEI. The ends were cut back, 4 bases at V and 0 bases at J, with 6 bases in the middle. This CDR3 has 14 residues. As DNA, the CDR3 is TGTGCCAGCAGTGGGGGGGCAACTAATGAAAAACTGTTTTTT. Translated: CASSGGATNEKLFF.

This rearrangement joins TRBV2 to TRBJ2-1; 8 bases align to TRBD2. This CDR3 is built from 13 residues. Germline V gene sequence: CDR1 SNHLY, CDR2 FYNNEI. V lost 11 bases to trimming and J lost 9 bases; unmatched junction nucleotides: 12. CDR3: CAATGGNPVEQFF. CDR3 coding DNA: TGTGCCGCTACGGGGGGGAACCCCGTTGAGCAGTTCTTC.

The chain couples TRBV9 to TRBJ1-6; 10 nucleotides match TRBD1. This CDR3 contains 16 residues. Germline assignment: CDR1 SGDLS and CDR2 YYNGEE. V was clipped by 0 bases and J by 9 bases; unmatched bases: 6. The CDR3 sequence is CASSVDLGTGVSPLHF. The CDR3 DNA reads TGTGCCAGCAGCGTAGATTTGGGGACAGGGGTTTCACCCCTCCACTTT.

The J gene is TRBJ1-2, the V gene TRBV18; no firm D call. Between the trimmed V and J ends, which lost 4 bases and 8 bases, there was a span of 14 bases. Germline V CDR1 and CDR2: KGHSH, LQKENI. The CDR3 spans 13 residues. CDR3 DNA: TGTGCCAGCTCACGCGACGGATTGGACGGCTACACCTTC. Translating gives CASSRDGLDGYTF.

This chain uses TRBV7-9 with TRBJ1-5, with D possibly being TRBD1 (6 bases). Germline CDR1 is SEHNR and CDR2 is FQNEAQ (reference sequence). This CDR3 comprises 15 residues. Between the trimmed V and J ends, which lost 4 bases and 0 bases, there was a span of 10 bases. CDR3 DNA sequence: TGTGCCAGCAGCTCCACAGGGTATAGCAATCAGCCCCAGCATTTT. It yields the protein CASSSTGYSNQPQHF.

This clone was observed once. The rearrangement links TRBV30 to TRBJ1-5; 9 bases match TRBD1. V shed 2 bases and J 0 bases; nucleotides not matched to a gene: 5. The germline gives CDR1 GTSNPN, CDR2 SVGIG (reference sequence). This CDR3 spans 16 amino acids. The CDR3 region is CAWSTRGQGSNQPQHF. Here the CDR3 DNA reads TGTGCCTGGAGTACCCGGGGACAGGGTAGCAATCAGCCCCAGCATTTT.

This clone was seen only a few times. The rearrangement uses TRBV29-1 and TRBJ1-1; tentative D call: TRBD1 (5 bases). Trimming left V 1 base short and J 4 bases short, with 7 bases between. Looked up from germline, CDR1 is SQVTM and CDR2 is ANQGSEA. There are 12 residues in the CDR3. The CDR3 loop reads CSVEGGGTEAFF. The CDR3 bases are TGCAGCGTTGAAGGGGGCGGCACTGAAGCTTTCTTT.

The chain carries TRBV6-1 and TRBJ1-2, with D maybe TRBD1 (6 bases). The V gene lost 3 bases and the J gene lost 7 bases, with 12 bases spanning the gap. The CDR3 length is 13 residues. Germline V lookup: CDR1 MNHNS, CDR2 SASEGT. CDR3 region: CASSDNRDTGYTF. CDR3 DNA sequence: TGTGCCAGCAGTGACAACAGGGATACTGGCTACACCTTC.

This chain joins TRBV7-8 and TRBJ2-7; 8 bases are a match to TRBD2. The junction had 13 bases not matched to a gene; V was cut back by 8 bases and J by 4 bases. From germline, CDR1 is SGHVS and CDR2 FQNEAQ. The CDR3 length is 15 residues. The CDR3 sequence: CASRGGPGEVYEQYF. The CDR3 DNA is TGTGCCAGCCGGGGGGGTCCAGGGGAAGTTTACGAGCAGTACTTC.

The rearrangement joins TRBV11-2 to TRBJ2-1; D unresolved. V shed 1 base and J shed 0 bases, with 7 bases lying between them. Germline V gene sequence: CDR1 SGHAT, CDR2 FQNNGV. The CDR3 is 15 amino acids. DNA for the CDR3: TGTGCCAGCAGCTTAGGGTCAGGCTCCTACAATGAGCAGTTCTTC. This translates into CASSLGSGSYNEQFF.

The J gene is TRBJ2-1, the V gene TRBV5-4; unclear D gene. CDR3 size: 16 residues. In germline, CDR1 is SGHNT, CDR2 YYREEE (reference sequence). V was shortened by 4 bases and J by 0 bases, with 14 bases between the two germline ends. CDR3 residues: CASSVDLLSSYNEQFF. The CDR3 nucleotides read TGTGCCAGCAGCGTTGATCTCCTAAGCTCCTACAATGAGCAGTTCTTC. The full variable domain, rest sourced from reference TRBV5-4 and TRBJ2-1, is ETGVTQSPTHLIKTRGQQVTLRCSSQSGHNTVSWYQQALGQGPQFIFQYYREEENGRGNFPPRFSGLQFPNYSSELNVNALELDDSALYLCASSVDLLSSYNEQFFGPGTRLTVL.

This chain links TRBV12-3 or TRBV12-4 with TRBJ1-2; possible D gene TRBD1, 6 bases. The CDR3 extends over 13 amino acids. With 2 bases removed from V and 4 bases from J, the gap between germline ends came to 8 bases. The CDR3 DNA reads as TGTGCCAGCAGTTTAACAGGGACCTATGGCTACACCTTC. Amino acid sequence: CASSLTGTYGYTF.

The gene calls are TRBV7-2 and TRBJ2-3; 10 nucleotides agree with TRBD2. Germline CDR1 is SGHTA and CDR2 is FQGNSA. The trim removed 4 bases at V and 5 bases at J, leaving 12 bases unmatched. This CDR3 is 17 amino acids long. The CDR3 bases are TGTGCCAGCAGCTGGCCCGTCAGCGGGGGGGCCGGAGATACGCAGTATTTT. Translating gives CASSWPVSGGAGDTQYF. Full variable domain (missing parts from reference TRBV7-2 and TRBJ2-3): GAGVSQSPSNKVTEKGKDVELRCDPISGHTALYWYRQSLGQGLEFLIYFQGNSAPDKSGLPSDRFSAERTGGSVSTLTIQRTQQEDSAVYLCASSWPVSGGAGDTQYFGPGTRLTVL.

The V call is TRBV9, the J call TRBJ2-3, with D unresolved. CDR1 SGDLS and CDR2 YYNGEE come from the germline V gene. The CDR3 runs to 14 residues. With 1 base removed from V and 0 bases from J, the gap between germline ends came to 6 bases. This chain's CDR3 is CASSVSPSTDTQYF. In DNA form, the CDR3 reads TGTGCCAGCAGCGTAAGCCCTAGCACAGATACGCAGTATTTT.

The chain employs TRBV11-2 and TRBJ1-3; a weak D match, TRBD1 (5 bases). The V and J ends lost 5 bases and 4 bases respectively, with 15 bases between them. Germline-derived CDR1 and CDR2 are SGHAT and FQNNGV. This CDR3 is 15 amino acids long. The CDR3 DNA is TGTGCCAGCAGCCTGGCCGGGACCTCCGGAAACACCATATATTTT. Protein sequence: CASSLAGTSGNTIYF.

The V call is TRBV27, the J call TRBJ1-6; 7 positions agree with TRBD1. After removal of 6 bases from V and 7 bases from J, the junction contained 12 bases not matched to a gene. CDR3 size: 16 residues. Germline V gene data show CDR1 as MNHEY and CDR2 as SMNVEV (reference sequence). The CDR3 DNA sequence: TGTGCCAGCAGGTTGGGAGGGGGCAATGGGAATTCACCCCTCCACTTT. Protein: CASRLGGGNGNSPLHF.

The CDR3 is CASSSGGATYYEQYF. CDR3 sequence (DNA): TGTGCCAGCAGCTCCGGGGGGGCTACATACTACGAGCAGTACTTC. The rearrangement joins TRBV5-4 to TRBJ2-7; TRBD2 matches 8 bases. The CDR3 is 15 amino acids. V gave up 3 bases and J gave up 3 bases; unmatched junction bases: 8. Germline loops: CDR1 SGHNT, CDR2 YYREEE (reference sequence).

The chain recombines TRBV4-2 with TRBJ1-6, with a weak D call TRBD1 (5 bases). CDR1 and CDR2 (germline): LGHNA, YNFKEQ. This CDR3 comprises 16 residues. The germline V and J ends were trimmed by 3 bases and 2 bases, with 11 bases remaining between them. CDR3 bases: TGTGCCAGCAGCCACCGACAGAATCCCTATAATTCACCCCTCCACTTT. Residues: CASSHRQNPYNSPLHF.

The chain is built from TRBV10-3 and TRBJ1-6; D is unresolved. The CDR3 is made up of 14 amino acids. Trimming left V 6 bases short and J 7 bases short, with 13 bases between. The germline V gene encodes CDR1 ENHRY and CDR2 SYGVKD. CDR3 DNA: TGTGCCATCAGCGTGGAAAGTGGGAATTCACCCCTCCACTTT. Its protein is CAISVESGNSPLHF.

The gene calls are TRBV18 and TRBJ2-3; 9 positions agree with TRBD1. The germline V gene has CDR1 KGHSH and CDR2 LQKENI. The CDR3 consists of 14 residues. J was trimmed by 8 bases and V by 4 bases; bases with no gene match: 7. The chain's CDR3 is CASSLGQGFTTQYF. CDR3 nucleotides: TGTGCCAGCTCACTGGGACAGGGCTTCACTACGCAGTATTTT.

V usage is TRBV5-6 and J usage is TRBJ1-6; TRBD1 might be the D (5 bases). The V and J ends lost 4 bases and 14 bases respectively, with 25 bases between them. The CDR3 contains 16 residues. The germline V gene encodes CDR1 SGHDT and CDR2 YYEEEE. The CDR3 bases are TGTGCCAGCAGCCGAGAGGGACCCGGTTCGATTAGATCCCTCCACTTT. This encodes CASSREGPGSIRSLHF.

This rearrangement joins TRBV7-8 to TRBJ1-4; a weak D match, TRBD1 (5 bases). The V gene lost 5 bases and the J gene lost 8 bases, with 18 bases spanning the gap. Germline lookup yields CDR1 SGHVS and CDR2 FQNEAQ. This CDR3 region has 15 residues. The CDR3 protein is CASSLGDGAGEKLFF. The CDR3 DNA follows: TGTGCCAGCAGCCTTGGTGACGGGGCCGGGGAAAAACTGTTTTTT.

This clone was seen only once. This rearrangement joins TRBV6-5 to TRBJ1-4, with D possibly matching TRBD1 (5 bases). The V end was cut by 2 bases, the J end by 5 bases, with 12 bases between. CDR3 length equals 15 residues. Germline V gene sequence: CDR1 MNHEY, CDR2 SVGAGI. In DNA, the CDR3 is TGTGCCAGCAGTTACGGGGGAGTGGGGAATGAAAAACTGTTTTTT. Translation gives CASSYGGVGNEKLFF.

This clone showed up just once. The V and J genes are TRBV24-1 and TRBJ2-1; 11 nucleotides agree with TRBD2. The CDR3 is 16 residues long. V gave up 4 bases and J gave up 3 bases; unmatched junction bases: 4. CDR1 is KGHDR, CDR2 SFDVKD, per germline. CDR3 DNA sequence: TGTGCCACCAGTGACCATAGCGGGAGGGACTACAATGAGCAGTTCTTC. This gives the protein CATSDHSGRDYNEQFF.

The CDR3 DNA reads TGTGCCAGCAGTTACAGTGAGCCATTCGGCTACACCTTC. This sequence encodes CASSYSEPFGYTF. This chain uses TRBV6-6 with TRBJ1-2; D is unresolved. V lost 2 bases, J lost 8 bases, and 12 bases lay in between. The length of the CDR3 is 13 residues. Germline V gives CDR1 MNHNY, CDR2 SVGAGI (reference sequence).

This rearrangement joins TRBV25-1 to TRBJ1-2, with D possibly being TRBD1 (6 bases). V was clipped by 4 bases and J by 4 bases, with 13 bases between them. The CDR3 has 14 amino acids. Per germline, CDR1 MGHDK and CDR2 SYGVNS. Written as DNA, the CDR3 is TGTGCCAGCAGTGTACAGGGCGGATCCTATGGCTACACCTTC. Protein sequence: CASSVQGGSYGYTF.

The rearrangement uses TRBV29-1 and TRBJ2-7; 8 nucleotides line up with TRBD2. This CDR3 is built from 14 residues. Germline V gene sequence: CDR1 SQVTM, CDR2 ANQGSEA. V dropped 6 bases and J dropped 0; count of bases not matched to a gene: 7. The CDR3: CSVGPAGVSYEQYF. CDR3 in DNA: TGCAGCGTCGGACCAGCGGGAGTCTCCTACGAGCAGTACTTC.

V gene TRBV7-9 combines with J gene TRBJ1-3; D remains unclear. With 2 bases removed from V and 4 bases from J, the gap between germline ends came to 9 bases. The CDR3 loop spans 14 amino acids. The germline V gene encodes CDR1 SEHNR and CDR2 FQNEAQ (reference sequence). The CDR3 here is CASSLSSGGNTIYF. In DNA form, the CDR3 reads TGTGCCAGCAGCTTAAGCTCGGGGGGAAACACCATATATTTT.